This T cell receptor beta chain derives from a study of T-cell reconstitution after alpha-beta-depleted transplantation in children. This clonotype was counted between two and nine times. The length of the CDR3 is 14 residues. V lost 0 bases, J lost 6 bases, and 4 bases stayed unmatched. Germline CDR1 and CDR2: LGHNA and YSLEER. Unique molecular identifiers tagged the TCRbeta library. TCRdb itself ran the PCR reads through MiXCR, one entry per CDR3 protein. This repertoire shows around 680,000 distinct CDR3 sequences, 16% found once; its top ten account for over 0.95%. The TCR was taken from a human donor who donated a stem cell graft to a child with acute myeloid leukemia. The sequencing here drew on PBMCs from the stem cell graft donor, taken from the stem cell graft. The chain uses TRBV4-3 and TRBJ1-2; TRBD1 matches 7 bases. The CDR3 is CASSQDGTADGYTF. Written as DNA, the CDR3 is TGCGCCAGCAGCCAAGATGGGACAGCCGATGGCTACACCTTC.